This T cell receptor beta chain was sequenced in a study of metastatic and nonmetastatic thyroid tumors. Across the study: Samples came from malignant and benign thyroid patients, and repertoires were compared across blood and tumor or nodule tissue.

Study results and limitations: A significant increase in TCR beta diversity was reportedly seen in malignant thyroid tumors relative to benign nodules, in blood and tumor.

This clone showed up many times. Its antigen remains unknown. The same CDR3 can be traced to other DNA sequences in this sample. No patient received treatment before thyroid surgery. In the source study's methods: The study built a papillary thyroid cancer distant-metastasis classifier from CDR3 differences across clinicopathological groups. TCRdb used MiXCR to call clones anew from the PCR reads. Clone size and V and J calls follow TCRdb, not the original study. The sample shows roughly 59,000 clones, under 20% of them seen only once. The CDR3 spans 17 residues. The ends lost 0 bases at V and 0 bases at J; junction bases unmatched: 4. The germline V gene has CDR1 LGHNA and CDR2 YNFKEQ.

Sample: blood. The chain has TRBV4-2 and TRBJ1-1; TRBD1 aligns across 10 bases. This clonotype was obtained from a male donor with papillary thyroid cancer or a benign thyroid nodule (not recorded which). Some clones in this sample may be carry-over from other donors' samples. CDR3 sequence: CASSQDLGTGVNTEAFF. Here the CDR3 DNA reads TGTGCCAGCAGCCAAGATCTGGGGACAGGGGTGAACACTGAAGCTTTCTTT.